What follows are 2 T cell receptor beta chains derived from one specimen sequenced in a study of blood T cells in healthy people across ages. Primers used in a second PCR of about 7 to 12 cycles were a sample-barcoded 5' primer and a J-beta primer mix. TCRdb processed the 5' RACE reads anew with MiXCR; each CDR3 protein has one entry. The sample has approximately 680,000 distinct CDR3 sequences, roughly 32% seen once; the top ten hold less than 20%. Sequenced: blood. Receptors were obtained from a woman aged 80 or older in good health.

This clonotype was recorded a few times. The chain couples TRBV6-5 to TRBJ1-1; a weak D match, TRBD1 (5 bases). Deletions cut 7 bases from V and 2 bases from J, with 11 bases between. CDR3 size: 13 residues. Germline CDR1 reads MNHEY; CDR2 reads SVGAGI. This chain's CDR3 is CASIATENTEAFF. The CDR3, as DNA: TGTGCCAGCATTGCGACAGAAAACACTGAAGCTTTCTTT.

This clonotype was recorded many times. The chain couples TRBV29-1 to TRBJ1-2; D is uncertain. The V end was cut by 2 bases, the J end by 5 bases, with 9 bases between. CDR3 length: 12 residues. Germline V gene lookup returns CDR1 SQVTM and CDR2 ANQGSEA. CDR3 amino acids: CSVERPGYGYTF. CDR3 bases: TGCAGCGTTGAAAGGCCCGGGTATGGCTACACCTTC.